The 4 T cell receptor beta chains presented below share a single source sample, sequenced in a study of cytomegalovirus exposure and HLA in healthy donors. PCR employed 60 Vbeta and 13 Jbeta primers. Clones were read by immunoSEQ multiplex PCR, and TCRdb kept only the in-frame ones, dropping some. The sample consists of approximately 130,000 clones, around 76% of them appearing once. The sequenced sample was PBMCs. These receptors were taken from a woman between 50 and 59 years old in good health and CMV-seronegative.

The chain uses TRBV30 and TRBJ1-1; D perhaps matches TRBD1 (5 bases). The CDR3 length is 12 residues. Germline CDR1 is GTSNPN and CDR2 is SVGIG (reference sequence). Trimming removed 1 base from V and 4 bases from J, with 7 bases in between. The CDR3 DNA reads TGTGCCTGGAGTGGGGGGGTCACTGAAGCTTTCTTT. It yields the protein CAWSGGVTEAFF.

This clone came up once. The CDR3 nucleotides are TGTGCCAGCAGCGTAGCCTTAGCGGAGGTGGGGGGAGCCCGGGCTTACAATGAGCAGTTCTTC. Residues: CASSVALAEVGGARAYNEQFF. The chain employs TRBV9 and TRBJ2-1; D perhaps matches TRBD2 (6 bases). Germline CDR1 and CDR2: SGDLS and YYNGEE. The CDR3 length is 21 residues. V was trimmed by 0 bases and J by 4 bases, leaving 29 bases between them.

The genes are TRBV5-4 and TRBJ1-1; 7 nucleotides match TRBD1. Germline V gives CDR1 SGHNT, CDR2 YYREEE (reference sequence). V lost 2 bases, J lost 5 bases, and 9 bases stayed unmatched. The CDR3 sequence is 15 residues long. The DNA for the CDR3 is TGTGCCAGCAGCTTAGGGGGCAGGGGATATACTGAAGCTTTCTTT. It codes for CASSLGGRGYTEAFF.

The V and J genes are TRBV30 and TRBJ2-7, with 11 bases aligning to TRBD2. Germline V gene data show CDR1 as GTSNPN and CDR2 as SVGIG (reference sequence). CDR3 size: 13 residues. V lost 5 bases, J lost 3 bases, and 3 bases stayed unmatched. CDR3 sequence (DNA): TGTGCCTGGTCTAGCGGGAGGATCTACGAGCAGTACGTC. Translating gives CAWSSGRIYEQYV.